This T cell receptor beta chain derives from a study of blood T cell repertoires in COVID-19. How the authors handled the data: Reference gene primer amplification gave nucleated cell count estimates. TCRdb's copy holds only in-frame clones and misses some; the assay was immunoSEQ multiplex PCR. Clone size and the V and J calls come from that table; the DNA yielded D and trimming. Among some 100,000 clones listed, 65% to 85% were seen once. In this sample, this clone is medium-sized. Within the sample, other DNA sequences also encode this same CDR3. This clonotype was obtained from an older man with active or convalescent COVID-19. Sequencing was performed on peripheral blood.

The CDR3 is CATSDPGTGTTGELFF. In DNA form, the CDR3 reads TGTGCCACCAGTGACCCCGGGACAGGGACGACCGGGGAGCTGTTTTTT. The V gene is TRBV24-1, the J gene TRBJ2-2, with 9 bases matching TRBD1. The CDR3 is 16 residues long. V shed 4 bases and J 5 bases; nucleotides not matched to a gene: 7. Germline V CDR1 and CDR2: KGHDR, SFDVKD.